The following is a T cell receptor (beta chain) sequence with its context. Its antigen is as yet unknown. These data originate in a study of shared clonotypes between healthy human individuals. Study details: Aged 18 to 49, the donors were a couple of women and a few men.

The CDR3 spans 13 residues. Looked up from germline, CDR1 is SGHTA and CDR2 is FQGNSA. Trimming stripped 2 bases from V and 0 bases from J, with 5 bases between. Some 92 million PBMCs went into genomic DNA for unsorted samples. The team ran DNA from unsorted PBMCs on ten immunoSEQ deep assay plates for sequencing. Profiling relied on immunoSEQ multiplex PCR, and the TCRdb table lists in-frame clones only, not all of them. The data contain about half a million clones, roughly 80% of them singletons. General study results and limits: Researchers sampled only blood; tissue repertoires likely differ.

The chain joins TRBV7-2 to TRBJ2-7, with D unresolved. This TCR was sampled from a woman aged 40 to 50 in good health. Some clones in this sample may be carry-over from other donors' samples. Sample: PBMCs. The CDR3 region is CASSLQFSYEQYF. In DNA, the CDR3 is TGTGCCAGCAGCTTACAGTTCTCCTACGAGCAGTACTTC. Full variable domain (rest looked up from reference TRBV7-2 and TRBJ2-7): GAGVSQSPSNKVTEKGKDVELRCDPISGHTALYWYRQSLGQGLEFLIYFQGNSAPDKSGLPSDRFSAERTGGSVSTLTIQRTQQEDSAVYLCASSLQFSYEQYFGPGTRLTVT.